Shown below are 17 T cell receptor beta chains from a single sample sequenced in a study of blood T cell repertoires in COVID-19. Clones were sequenced by immunoSEQ multiplex PCR, and TCRdb holds only the in-frame ones, with some missing. Of 250,000 to 300,000 clones listed, 85% to 90% are singletons. The sequenced material came from peripheral blood. These receptors originate from a woman in her sixties or seventies with COVID-19, enrolled during active disease.

J is TRBJ2-7 and V is TRBV10-3; 7 positions match TRBD2. This CDR3 has 15 residues. V was clipped by 4 bases and J by 3 bases; unmatched bases: 9. CDR1 is ENHRY, CDR2 SYGVKD, per germline. CDR3 sequence (DNA): TGTGCCATCAGTGCCCGAGCGGGATTCCTCTACGAGCAGTACTTC. Protein sequence: CAISARAGFLYEQYF.

A few counts support this clone. V is TRBV3-1 (or the pseudogene TRBV3-2) and J is TRBJ1-2; no definite D call. CDR1 and CDR2 from the germline V gene are LGHDT and YNNKEL (reference sequence). Trimming took off 3 bases at V and 0 bases at J, with 2 bases between the two ends. The CDR3 runs to 12 residues. The chain's CDR3 is CASSHANYGYTF. The CDR3 region has the DNA TGTGCCAGCAGCCACGCTAACTATGGCTACACCTTC.

The chain combines TRBV6-5 with TRBJ1-5; TRBD1 might be the D (5 bases). The V end lost 4 bases, the J end lost 5 bases, and 6 bases lay between the germline ends. CDR3 size: 12 residues. The germline V gene encodes CDR1 MNHEY and CDR2 SVGAGI. The CDR3 sequence is CASSSGYQPQHF. In nucleotides, the CDR3 is TGTGCCAGCAGTTCAGGGTATCAGCCCCAGCATTTT.

V is TRBV25-1 and J is TRBJ2-2; 9 bases fit TRBD2. CDR1 is MGHDK and CDR2 is SYGVNS in the germline V gene. The CDR3 contains 15 residues. J was trimmed by 7 bases and V by 5 bases; bases with no gene match: 8. The CDR3 sequence: CASSMTSGLSGELFF. In nucleotides, the CDR3 is TGTGCCAGCAGTATGACTAGCGGACTGAGCGGGGAGCTGTTTTTT.

This clone was seen a few times. The rearrangement links TRBV12-1 to TRBJ2-1; TRBD2 is the table's D call and was not checked against the DNA. TRBV12-1 is an annotated pseudogene. The CDR3 covers 15 residues. In nucleotides, the CDR3 is TGTGCCAGCAGCTTTGTTCTAGCGGGAGTAAGAGAGCAGTTCTTC. Its protein is CASSFVLAGVREQFF.

V usage is TRBV28 and J usage is TRBJ1-1, with 10 bases lining up with TRBD1. Germline lookup yields CDR1 MDHEN and CDR2 SYDVKM. The CDR3 length is 16 residues. Germline trimming cut 5 bases from V and 4 bases from J; bases unmatched to any gene: 10. The CDR3 spells CASSPDRGRAATEAFF. Written as DNA, the CDR3 is TGTGCCAGCAGTCCCGACAGGGGGCGGGCAGCCACTGAAGCTTTCTTT.

The gene calls are TRBV7-2 and TRBJ1-3; D not certain. Deletions cut 5 bases from V and 0 bases from J, with 11 bases between. CDR3 size: 15 residues. From germline, CDR1 is SGHTA and CDR2 FQGNSA. CDR3 residues: CASSQRRLSGNTIYF. CDR3 sequence (DNA): TGTGCCAGCAGCCAAAGGAGACTCTCTGGAAACACCATATATTTT.

The chain links TRBV19 to TRBJ2-7, with 9 bases that match TRBD1. The CDR3 consists of 16 residues. Germline CDR1 is LNHDA and CDR2 is SQIVND (reference sequence). V gave up 5 bases and J gave up 3 bases; unmatched junction bases: 11. The CDR3 loop reads CASSPDRPDRGYEQYF. CDR3 DNA sequence: TGTGCCAGTAGTCCCGATAGGCCGGACAGGGGCTACGAGCAGTACTTC. The full variable domain, completed using reference TRBV19 and TRBJ2-7, is DGGITQSPKYLFRKEGQNVTLSCEQNLNHDAMYWYRQDPGQGLRLIYYSQIVNDFQKGDIAEGYSVSREKKESFPLTVTSAQKNPTAFYLCASSPDRPDRGYEQYFGPGTRLTVT.

The chain joins TRBV12-3 or TRBV12-4 to TRBJ1-2; D is unresolved. The V end was cut by 3 bases, the J end by 4 bases, with 6 bases between. This CDR3 has 12 residues. The CDR3 reads CASSFPTYGYTF. The DNA of the CDR3 is TGTGCCAGCAGTTTCCCTACCTATGGCTACACCTTC.

This clone was counted a single time. The rearrangement links TRBV11-3 to TRBJ2-1, with no clear D. Trimming removed 5 bases at V and 0 bases at J, with 2 bases between. The CDR3 loop spans 12 amino acids. Germline lookup yields CDR1 SGHNT and CDR2 YENEEA. CDR3 DNA sequence: TGTGCCAGCAGCCGCTCCTACAATGAGCAGTTCTTC. Residues: CASSRSYNEQFF.

The CDR3 region is CASSLLTGRAGYTF. CDR3 coding DNA: TGCGCCAGCAGCCTCCTGACAGGGCGGGCTGGCTACACCTTC. The chain joins TRBV5-1 to TRBJ1-2; 7 bases are shared with TRBD1. Germline V CDR1 and CDR2: SGHRS, YFSETQ. The ends lost 4 bases at V and 7 bases at J; junction bases unmatched: 10. The CDR3 totals 14 residues.

The chain is built from TRBV5-1 and TRBJ1-1, with 7 bases lining up with TRBD1. V shed 4 bases, J shed 4 bases, and the junction held 10 bases outside the gene matches. In germline, CDR1 is SGHRS, CDR2 YFSETQ. This CDR3 is 15 amino acids long. The CDR3: CASSGLTGLITEAFF. For the CDR3, the DNA is TGCGCCAGCAGCGGGCTGACAGGGTTGATCACTGAAGCTTTCTTT.

The chain uses TRBV7-2 and TRBJ1-1; no reliable D call. This CDR3 has 14 amino acids. V was trimmed by 1 base and J by 0 bases, leaving 6 bases between them. Germline CDR1 and CDR2: SGHTA and FQGNSA. CDR3 DNA sequence: TGTGCCAGCAGCTTAGACAGTATGAACACTGAAGCTTTCTTT. Translation: CASSLDSMNTEAFF.

This chain connects TRBV6-2 or TRBV6-3 to TRBJ2-7, with 7 positions matching TRBD1. CDR1 is MNHEY and CDR2 is SVGEGT in the germline V gene. The CDR3 spans 13 residues. Losses at the gene ends were 6 bases for V and 5 bases for J; bases not matched to a gene: 7. The CDR3 coding sequence is TGTGCCAGCAGCCGAGGGGGCGGCCACGAGCAGTACTTC. The encoded protein is CASSRGGGHEQYF.

This clone appeared a single time. The chain couples TRBV5-6 to TRBJ1-1, with unresolved D. The CDR3 has 15 amino acids. Germline V lookup: CDR1 SGHDT, CDR2 YYEEEE. The V end was cut by 0 bases, the J end by 4 bases, with 13 bases between. DNA of the CDR3: TGTGCCAGCAGCTTGGTACAGACCTTTCCCACTGAAGCTTTCTTT. This translates into CASSLVQTFPTEAFF.

The DNA for the CDR3 is TGTGCCAGCAGCCCCTCGGGGGGGAGAGCTAACTATGGCTACACCTTC. As protein: CASSPSGGRANYGYTF. The chain has TRBV3-1 (or the pseudogene TRBV3-2) and TRBJ1-2; D may be TRBD1 (5 bases). Germline V CDR1 and CDR2: LGHDT, YNNKEL (reference sequence). V was pared by 4 bases and J by 0 bases, with 15 bases between. The CDR3 runs to 16 residues.

This rearrangement joins TRBV28 to TRBJ2-1; 10 bases map to TRBD1. V shed 5 bases, J shed 6 bases, and the junction held 7 bases outside the gene matches. This CDR3 has 15 amino acids. Per the germline V gene, CDR1 is MDHEN and CDR2 is SYDVKM. The CDR3 spells CASSRRQGAGNEQFF. CDR3 bases: TGTGCCAGCAGTAGACGACAGGGGGCCGGCAATGAGCAGTTCTTC. Combining the CDR3 with reference TRBV28 and TRBJ2-1 gives the whole variable domain DVKVTQSSRYLVKRTGEKVFLECVQDMDHENMFWYRQDPGLGLRLIYFSYDVKMKEKGDIPEGYSVSREKKERFSLILESASTNQTSMYLCASSRRQGAGNEQFFGPGTRLTVL.